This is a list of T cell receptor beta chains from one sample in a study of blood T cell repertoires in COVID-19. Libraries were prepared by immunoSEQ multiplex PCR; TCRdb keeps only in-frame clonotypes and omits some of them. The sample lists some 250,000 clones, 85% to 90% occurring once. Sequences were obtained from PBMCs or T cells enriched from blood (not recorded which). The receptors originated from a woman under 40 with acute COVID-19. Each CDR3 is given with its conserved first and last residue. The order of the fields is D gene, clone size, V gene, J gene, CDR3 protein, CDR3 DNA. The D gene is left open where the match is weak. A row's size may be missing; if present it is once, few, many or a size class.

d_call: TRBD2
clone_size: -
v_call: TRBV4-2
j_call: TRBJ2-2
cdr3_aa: CASSPSQRGGNTGELFF
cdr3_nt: TGTGCCAGCAGCCCTTCTCAGCGGGGGGGAAACACCGGGGAGCTGTTTTTT

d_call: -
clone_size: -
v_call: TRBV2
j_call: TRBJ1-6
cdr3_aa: CATIYGGRMGNSPLHF
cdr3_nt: TGTGCCACCATATACGGGGGAAGGATGGGCAATTCACCCCTCCACTTT

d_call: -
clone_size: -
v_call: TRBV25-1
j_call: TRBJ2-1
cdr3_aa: CASSEGAPRMGPNNEQFF
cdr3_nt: TGTGCCAGCAGTGAGGGGGCGCCGAGAATGGGGCCCAACAATGAGCAGTTCTTC

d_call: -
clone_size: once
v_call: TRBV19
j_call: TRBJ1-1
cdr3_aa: CASTRGYGDFTEAFF
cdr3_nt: TGTGCCAGTACCCGTGGGTACGGAGACTTCACTGAAGCTTTCTTT

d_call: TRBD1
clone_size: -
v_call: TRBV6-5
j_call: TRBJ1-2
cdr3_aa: CASSSTGVYTF
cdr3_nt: TGTGCCAGCAGTTCGACAGGGGTCTACACCTTC

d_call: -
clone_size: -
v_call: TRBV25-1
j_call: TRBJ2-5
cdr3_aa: CASSEWGEETQYF
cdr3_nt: TGTGCCAGCAGTGAGTGGGGGGAAGAGACCCAGTACTTC

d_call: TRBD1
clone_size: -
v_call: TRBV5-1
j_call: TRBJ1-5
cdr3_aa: CASSLGEQGSSNQPQHF
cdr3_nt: TGCGCCAGCAGCTTGGGGGAACAGGGGTCTAGCAATCAGCCCCAGCATTTT

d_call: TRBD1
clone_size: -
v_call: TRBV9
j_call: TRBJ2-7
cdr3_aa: CASSLEDREGLEQYF
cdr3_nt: TGTGCCAGCAGCCTTGAGGACAGGGAAGGGCTCGAGCAGTACTTC

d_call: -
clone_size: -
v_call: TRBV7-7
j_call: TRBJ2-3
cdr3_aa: CASSLARADTQYF
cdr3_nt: TGTGCCAGCAGCTTAGCGAGAGCAGATACGCAGTATTTT

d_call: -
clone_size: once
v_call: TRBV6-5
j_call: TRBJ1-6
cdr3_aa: CASAGGGPYNSPLHF
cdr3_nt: TGTGCCAGCGCTGGGGGCGGCCCCTATAATTCACCCCTCCACTTT

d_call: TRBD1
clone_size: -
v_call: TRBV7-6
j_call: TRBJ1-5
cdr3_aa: CASSLGGGARNQPQHF
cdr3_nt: TGTGCCAGCAGCTTAGGAGGGGGCGCGCGCAATCAGCCCCAGCATTTT

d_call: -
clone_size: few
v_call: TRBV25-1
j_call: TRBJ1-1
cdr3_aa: CASSPPGQLNTEAFF
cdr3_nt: TGTGCCAGCAGTCCTCCGGGACAACTGAACACTGAAGCTTTCTTT

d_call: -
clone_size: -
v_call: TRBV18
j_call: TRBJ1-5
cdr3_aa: CASSPRARGTDQPQHF
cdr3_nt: TGTGCCAGCTCACCACGGGCAAGGGGAACCGATCAGCCCCAGCATTTT

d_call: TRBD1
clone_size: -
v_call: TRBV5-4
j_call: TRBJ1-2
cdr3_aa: CASSTPGQGTYGYTF
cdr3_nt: TGTGCCAGCAGCACACCGGGACAGGGAACTTATGGCTACACCTTC

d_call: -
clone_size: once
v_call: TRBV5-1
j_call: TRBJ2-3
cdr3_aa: CASSLGQQYTDTQYF
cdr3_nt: TGCGCCAGCAGCTTGGGACAGCAATACACAGATACGCAGTATTTT

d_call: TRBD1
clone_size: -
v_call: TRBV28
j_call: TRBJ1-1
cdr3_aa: CASSLSTGGITEAFF
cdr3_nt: TGTGCCAGCAGTTTATCGACAGGGGGGATCACTGAAGCTTTCTTT

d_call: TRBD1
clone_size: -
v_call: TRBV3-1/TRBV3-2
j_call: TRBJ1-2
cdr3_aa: CASSQEGTGYGYTF
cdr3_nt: TGTGCCAGCAGCCAAGAAGGGACAGGCTATGGCTACACCTTC

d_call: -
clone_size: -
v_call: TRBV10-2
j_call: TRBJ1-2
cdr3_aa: CASSESGTPGDYGYTF
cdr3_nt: TGCGCCAGCAGTGAGTCGGGGACACCGGGTGACTATGGCTACACCTTC

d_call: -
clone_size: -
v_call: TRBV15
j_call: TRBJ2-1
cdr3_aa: CATRFSHEQFF
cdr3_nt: TGTGCCACCAGATTCTCCCATGAGCAGTTCTTC

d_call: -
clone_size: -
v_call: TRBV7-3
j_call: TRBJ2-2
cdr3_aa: CASSSAVGTGELFF
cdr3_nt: TGTGCCAGCAGCTCCGCGGTGGGCACCGGGGAGCTGTTTTTT

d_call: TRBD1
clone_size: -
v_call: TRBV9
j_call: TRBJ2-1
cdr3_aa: CASSGIRDREQFF
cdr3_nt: TGTGCCAGCAGCGGGATCCGGGACAGAGAGCAGTTCTTC

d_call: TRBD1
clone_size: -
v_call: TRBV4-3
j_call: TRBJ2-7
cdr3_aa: CASSQDLADRSSYEQYF
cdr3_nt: TGCGCCAGCAGCCAAGATCTTGCGGACAGGAGCTCCTACGAGCAGTACTTC

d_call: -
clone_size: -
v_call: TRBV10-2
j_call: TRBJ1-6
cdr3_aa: CASSRSGNYNSPLHF
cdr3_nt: TGCGCCAGCAGCCGAAGTGGCAACTATAATTCACCCCTCCACTTT

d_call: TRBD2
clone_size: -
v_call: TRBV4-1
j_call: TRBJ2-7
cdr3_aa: CASSQVVSGGSYEQYF
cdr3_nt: TGCGCCAGCAGCCAAGTCGTTAGCGGGGGGTCCTACGAGCAGTACTTC

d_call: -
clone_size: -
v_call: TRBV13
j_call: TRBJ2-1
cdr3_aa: CASSPTGYNEQFF
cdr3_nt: TGTGCCAGCAGCCCCACAGGATACAATGAGCAGTTCTTC

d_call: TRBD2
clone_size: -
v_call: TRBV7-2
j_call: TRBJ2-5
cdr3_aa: CASRGLAGVQETQYF
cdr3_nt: TGTGCCAGCAGGGGACTAGCGGGGGTCCAAGAGACCCAGTACTTC

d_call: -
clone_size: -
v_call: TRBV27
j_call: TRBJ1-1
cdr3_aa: CASTTDIMNTEAFF
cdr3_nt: TGTGCCAGCACCACGGACATTATGAACACTGAAGCTTTCTTT

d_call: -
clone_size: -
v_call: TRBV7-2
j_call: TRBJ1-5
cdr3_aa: CASSSEPNQPQHF
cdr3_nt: TGTGCCAGCAGCTCAGAACCTAATCAGCCCCAGCATTTT

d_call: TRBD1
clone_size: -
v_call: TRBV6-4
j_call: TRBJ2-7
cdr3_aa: CASSPGTGVDEQYF
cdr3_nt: TGTGCCAGCAGTCCCGGGACAGGGGTCGACGAGCAGTACTTC

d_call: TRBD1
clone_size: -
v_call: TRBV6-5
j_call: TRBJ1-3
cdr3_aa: CASGQGLEGGNTIYF
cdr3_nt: TGTGCCAGCGGACAGGGTTTGGAGGGGGGAAACACCATATATTTT

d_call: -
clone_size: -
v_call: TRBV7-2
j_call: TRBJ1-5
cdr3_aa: CASSLGGLGQPQHF
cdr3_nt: TGTGCCAGCAGCTTAGGAGGTCTAGGTCAGCCCCAGCATTTT

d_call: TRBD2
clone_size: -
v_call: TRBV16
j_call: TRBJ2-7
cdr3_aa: CASSPGLAGGPDEQYF
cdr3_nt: TGTGCCAGCAGCCCGGGACTAGCGGGGGGGCCTGACGAGCAGTACTTC

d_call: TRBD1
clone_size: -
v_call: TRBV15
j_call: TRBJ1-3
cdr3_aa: CATSRDLTGAGNTIYF
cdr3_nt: TGTGCCACCAGCAGAGACTTAACAGGGGCAGGAAACACCATATATTTT

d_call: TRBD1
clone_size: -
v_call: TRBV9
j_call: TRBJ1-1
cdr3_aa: CASSARQGTEAFF
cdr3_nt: TGTGCCAGCAGCGCCCGACAGGGGACTGAAGCTTTCTTT

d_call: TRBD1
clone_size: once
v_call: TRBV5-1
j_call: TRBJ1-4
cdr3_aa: CASSEDRAINEKLFF
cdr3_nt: TGCGCCAGCAGCGAGGACAGGGCTATTAATGAAAAACTGTTTTTT

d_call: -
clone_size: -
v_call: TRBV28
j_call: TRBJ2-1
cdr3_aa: CASTPSRTSSYNEQFF
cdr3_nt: TGTGCCAGCACCCCTTCAAGAACAAGCTCCTACAATGAGCAGTTCTTC

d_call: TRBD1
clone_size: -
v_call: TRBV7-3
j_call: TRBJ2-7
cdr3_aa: CASSPHKSGQSSYEQYF
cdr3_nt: TGTGCCAGCAGCCCACATAAATCGGGACAGTCCTCCTACGAGCAGTACTTC

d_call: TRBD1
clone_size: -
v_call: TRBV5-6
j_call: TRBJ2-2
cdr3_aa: CASSFRGRDTGELFF
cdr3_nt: TGTGCCAGCAGCTTCAGGGGGCGCGACACCGGGGAGCTGTTTTTT

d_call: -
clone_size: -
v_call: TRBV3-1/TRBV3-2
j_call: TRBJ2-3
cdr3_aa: CASSPPQAGDTQYF
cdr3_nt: TGTGCCAGCAGCCCCCCCCAGGCGGGAGATACGCAGTATTTT

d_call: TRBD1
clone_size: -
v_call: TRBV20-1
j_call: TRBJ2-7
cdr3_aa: CSASGLQGPPWNEQYF
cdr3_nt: TGCAGTGCTAGTGGTCTACAGGGGCCCCCGTGGAACGAGCAGTACTTC

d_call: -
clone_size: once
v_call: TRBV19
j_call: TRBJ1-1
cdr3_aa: CASTPPLNTEAFF
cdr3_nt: TGTGCCAGTACCCCTCCCTTAAACACTGAAGCTTTCTTT

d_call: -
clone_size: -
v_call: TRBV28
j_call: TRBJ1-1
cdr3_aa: CASFSRVNTEAFF
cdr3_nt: TGTGCCAGCTTCTCGAGGGTGAACACTGAAGCTTTCTTT

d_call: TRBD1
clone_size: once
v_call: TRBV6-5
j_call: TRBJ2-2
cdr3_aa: CASSRGQGGTGELFF
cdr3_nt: TGTGCCAGCAGCCGGGGACAGGGCGGCACCGGGGAGCTGTTTTTT

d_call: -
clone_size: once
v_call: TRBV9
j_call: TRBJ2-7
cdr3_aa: CASSVGTPGEQYF
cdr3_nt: TGTGCCAGCAGCGTAGGGACTCCGGGGGAGCAGTACTTC

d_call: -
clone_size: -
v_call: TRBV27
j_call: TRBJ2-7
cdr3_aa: CASSLDDSSYEQYF
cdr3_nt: TGTGCCAGCAGTTTAGATGACAGCTCCTACGAGCAGTACTTC

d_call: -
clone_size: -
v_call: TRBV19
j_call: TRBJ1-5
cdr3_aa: CASSPGGGQPQHF
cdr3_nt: TGTGCCAGTAGTCCGGGGGGCGGGCAGCCCCAGCATTTT

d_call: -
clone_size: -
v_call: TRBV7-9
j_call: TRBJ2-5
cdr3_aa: CASSLGISGEYQETQYF
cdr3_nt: TGTGCCAGCAGCTTAGGGATTAGCGGCGAATACCAAGAGACCCAGTACTTC

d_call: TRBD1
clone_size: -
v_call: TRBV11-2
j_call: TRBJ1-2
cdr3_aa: CASRGQGVAGYTF
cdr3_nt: TGTGCCAGCCGGGGACAGGGGGTGGCTGGCTACACCTTC

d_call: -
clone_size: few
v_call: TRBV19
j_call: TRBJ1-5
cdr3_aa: CASSISQGSNQPQHF
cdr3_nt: TGTGCCAGTAGTATAAGCCAGGGGAGCAATCAGCCCCAGCATTTT

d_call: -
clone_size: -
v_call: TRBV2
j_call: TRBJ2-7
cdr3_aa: CASIIRQDEQYF
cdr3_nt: TGTGCCAGCATAATAAGACAGGACGAGCAGTACTTC

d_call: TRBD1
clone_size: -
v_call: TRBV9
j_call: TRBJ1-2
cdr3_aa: CASSQGGVYGYTF
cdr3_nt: TGTGCCAGCAGCCAGGGGGGCGTCTATGGCTACACCTTC

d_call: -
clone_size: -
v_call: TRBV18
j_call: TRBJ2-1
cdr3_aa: CASSPPRLTNEQFF
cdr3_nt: TGTGCCAGCTCACCACCGAGGCTTACCAATGAGCAGTTCTTC

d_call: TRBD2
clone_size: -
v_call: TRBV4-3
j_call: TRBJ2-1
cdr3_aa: CASSLSGGPSNEQFF
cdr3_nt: TGCGCCAGCAGCCTCAGCGGGGGCCCCTCCAATGAGCAGTTCTTC

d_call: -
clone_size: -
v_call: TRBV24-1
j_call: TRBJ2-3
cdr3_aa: CATSEGTLTDTQYF
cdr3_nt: TGTGCCACCAGTGAGGGGACTCTCACAGATACGCAGTATTTT

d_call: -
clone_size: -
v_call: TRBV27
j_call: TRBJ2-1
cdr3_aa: CASSLIVPQGNEQFF
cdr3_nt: TGTGCCAGCAGTTTAATAGTCCCTCAGGGGAATGAGCAGTTCTTC

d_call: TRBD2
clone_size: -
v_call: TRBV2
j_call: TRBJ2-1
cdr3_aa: CASSVRGGGAAEQFF
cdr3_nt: TGTGCCAGCAGTGTACGGGGCGGGGGGGCCGCTGAGCAGTTCTTC

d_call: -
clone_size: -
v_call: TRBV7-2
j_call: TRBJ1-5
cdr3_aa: CASTRFPDQPQHF
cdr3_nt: TGTGCCAGCACCCGTTTTCCTGATCAGCCCCAGCATTTT

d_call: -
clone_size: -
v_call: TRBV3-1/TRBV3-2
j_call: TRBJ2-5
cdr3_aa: CASSQVKLAKQETQYF
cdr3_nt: TGTGCCAGCAGCCAAGTAAAGCTAGCGAAACAAGAGACCCAGTACTTC

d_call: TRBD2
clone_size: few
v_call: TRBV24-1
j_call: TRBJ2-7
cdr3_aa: CATSDSSGTSGPYEQYF
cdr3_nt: TGTGCCACCAGTGATTCCTCCGGGACTAGCGGCCCCTACGAGCAGTACTTC